This is a list of T cell receptor beta chains from one sample in a study of a mutant IDH1 vaccine in newly diagnosed glioma. Data came from immunoSEQ multiplex PCR; TCRdb stores just in-frame clones and leaves some out. The table records 85,000 to 100,000 clones, under 90% of them present only once. Sample: PBMCs, taken from a glioma patient treated with radiotherapy, temozolomide or both. The origin of the receptors is a woman aged 45-65 years with glioma. The CDR3 runs from the conserved cysteine through the conserved F or W. The D gene is left open where the match is weak. Clone sizes are given selectively: once, few, many, or a class where the clone is expanded.

d_call,clone_size,v_call,j_call,cdr3_nt,cdr3_aa
TRBD1,-,TRBV2,TRBJ1-1,TGTGCCAGCAGTGACAGGGGGCACACTGAAGCTTTCTTT,CASSDRGHTEAFF
TRBD1,-,TRBV5-1,TRBJ2-1,TGCGCCAGCAGCCAGGGGACAGGGGGGCTGTACAATGAGCAGTTCTTC,CASSQGTGGLYNEQFF
-,-,TRBV6-5,TRBJ1-4,TGTGCCAGCCGCCCCGGACAGACAAATGAAAAACTGTTTTTT,CASRPGQTNEKLFF
-,-,TRBV2,TRBJ2-2,TGTGCCACCCGAGGGGGACAATCGAACACCGGGGAGCTGTTTTTT,CATRGGQSNTGELFF
-,-,TRBV4-1,TRBJ2-7,TGCGCCAGCAGCCAAGGACAGGGAGGCGAGCAGTACTTC,CASSQGQGGEQYF
TRBD1,-,TRBV27,TRBJ2-2,TGTGCCAGCAGTTTAGACAGGGGAAACACCGGGGAGCTGTTTTTT,CASSLDRGNTGELFF
-,-,TRBV6-1,TRBJ1-2,TGTGCCAGCAGTGAAGCTCCGGGTCTCTATGGCTACACCTTC,CASSEAPGLYGYTF
-,-,TRBV2,TRBJ2-3,TGTGCCAGCAGGGGTCTTGCGGATACGCAGTATTTT,CASRGLADTQYF
TRBD2,-,TRBV5-5,TRBJ2-7,TGTGCCAGCAGCCCCCACCTAGCGGGGGCGTCCTACGAGCAGTACTTC,CASSPHLAGASYEQYF
TRBD1,-,TRBV10-3,TRBJ1-6,TGTGCCATCAGTGAGGAGGGGACAGGGGATTCACCCCTCCACTTT,CAISEEGTGDSPLHF
-,-,TRBV6-5,TRBJ1-6,TGTGCCAGCAGAGGACAGTCGCCGGGAAATTCACCCCTCCACTTT,CASRGQSPGNSPLHF
-,-,TRBV19,TRBJ2-7,TGTGCCAGTAGTTCGGGGGTCTCCTACGAGCAGTACTTC,CASSSGVSYEQYF
-,-,TRBV7-2,TRBJ2-7,TGTGCCAGCAGCCAATACACCGGGACCTACGAGCAGTACTTC,CASSQYTGTYEQYF
TRBD2,-,TRBV7-2,TRBJ2-5,TGTGCCAGCAGCCTCGGGACTAGAGGGCAAGAGACCCAGTACTTC,CASSLGTRGQETQYF
-,few,TRBV30,TRBJ1-1,TGTGCCTGGAGGTATGAGAACACTGAAGCTTTCTTT,CAWRYENTEAFF
-,-,TRBV6-1,TRBJ1-1,TGTGCCATCACTAGGGTCACTGAAGCTTTCTTT,CAITRVTEAFF
-,-,TRBV29-1,TRBJ1-1,TGCGGAGGAACAGGGTCTTTGGACACTGAAGCTTTCTTT,CGGTGSLDTEAFF
-,-,TRBV19,TRBJ1-6,TGTGCCAGTAGTCCAACGAGCCCGGAATCCTATAATTCACCCCTCCACTTT,CASSPTSPESYNSPLHF
-,-,TRBV6-1,TRBJ1-4,TGTGCCAGCACCCGGACAGCTCTTGAAAAACTGTTTTTT,CASTRTALEKLFF
-,once,TRBV9,TRBJ1-2,TGTGCCAGCAGCGTAGCGGCACTTGGGCACCGTATCTATGGCTACACCTTC,CASSVAALGHRIYGYTF
-,-,TRBV5-4,TRBJ1-2,TGTGCCAGCAGCTGGGGGGAAGATGGCTACACCTTC,CASSWGEDGYTF
TRBD1,-,TRBV5-1,TRBJ2-7,TGCGCCAGCAGCCCCGGGACAGCCGGGGAGCAGTACTTC,CASSPGTAGEQYF
TRBD2,-,TRBV5-1,TRBJ2-3,TGCGCCAGCAGCCCAACTAGCGGGGTAGATACGCAGTATTTT,CASSPTSGVDTQYF
-,-,TRBV28,TRBJ1-2,TGTGCCAGCAGTTTATGGGGAGGGAGGAGCTACACCTTC,CASSLWGGRSYTF
TRBD1,-,TRBV9,TRBJ2-5,TGTGCCAGCAGCGTAGCTCCCCAGGGGGCGGAGACCCAGTACTTC,CASSVAPQGAETQYF
TRBD1,-,TRBV19,TRBJ1-2,TGTGCCAGTAGTGCTACCGGGACAGGGAGCGGCTACACCTTC,CASSATGTGSGYTF